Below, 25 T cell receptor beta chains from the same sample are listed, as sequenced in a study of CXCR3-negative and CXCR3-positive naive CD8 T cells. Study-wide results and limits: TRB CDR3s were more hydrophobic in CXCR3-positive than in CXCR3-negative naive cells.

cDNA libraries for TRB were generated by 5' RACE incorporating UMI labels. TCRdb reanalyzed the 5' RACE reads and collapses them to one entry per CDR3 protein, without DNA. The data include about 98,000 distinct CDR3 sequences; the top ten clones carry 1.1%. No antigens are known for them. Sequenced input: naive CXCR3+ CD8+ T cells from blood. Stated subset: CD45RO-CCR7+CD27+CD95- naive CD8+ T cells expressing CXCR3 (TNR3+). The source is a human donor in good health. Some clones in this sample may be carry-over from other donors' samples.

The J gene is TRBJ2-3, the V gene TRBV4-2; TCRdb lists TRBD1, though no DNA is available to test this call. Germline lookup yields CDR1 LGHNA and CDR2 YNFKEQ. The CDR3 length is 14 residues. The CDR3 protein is CASSQGAGADTQYF.

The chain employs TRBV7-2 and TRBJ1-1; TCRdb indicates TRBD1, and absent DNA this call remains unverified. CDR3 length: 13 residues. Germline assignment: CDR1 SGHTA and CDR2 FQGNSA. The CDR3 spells CASTATGPTEAFF.

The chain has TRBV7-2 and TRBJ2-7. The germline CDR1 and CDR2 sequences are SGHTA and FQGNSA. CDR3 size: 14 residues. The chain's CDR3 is CASSLIYTSYEQYF. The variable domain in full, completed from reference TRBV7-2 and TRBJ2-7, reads GAGVSQSPSNKVTEKGKDVELRCDPISGHTALYWYRQSLGQGLEFLIYFQGNSAPDKSGLPSDRFSAERTGGSVSTLTIQRTQQEDSAVYLCASSLIYTSYEQYFGPGTRLTVT.

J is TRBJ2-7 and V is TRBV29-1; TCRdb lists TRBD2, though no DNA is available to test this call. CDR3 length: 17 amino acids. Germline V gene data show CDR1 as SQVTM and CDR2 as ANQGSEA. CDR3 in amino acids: CSVEVLGKPGLGYEQYF.

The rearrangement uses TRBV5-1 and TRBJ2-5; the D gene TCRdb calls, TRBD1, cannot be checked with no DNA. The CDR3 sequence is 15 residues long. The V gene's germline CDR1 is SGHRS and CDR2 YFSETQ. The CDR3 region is CASSLSGAPVGTQYF.

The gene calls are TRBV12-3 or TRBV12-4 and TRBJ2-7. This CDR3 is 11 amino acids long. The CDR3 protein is CASSLVGEQYF.

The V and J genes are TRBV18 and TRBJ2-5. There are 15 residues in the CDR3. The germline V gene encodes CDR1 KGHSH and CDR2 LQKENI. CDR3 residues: CASSPGQLYQETQYF.

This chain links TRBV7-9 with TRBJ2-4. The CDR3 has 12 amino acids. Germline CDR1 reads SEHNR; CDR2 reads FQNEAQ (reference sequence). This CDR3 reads CASSSSGYIQYF.

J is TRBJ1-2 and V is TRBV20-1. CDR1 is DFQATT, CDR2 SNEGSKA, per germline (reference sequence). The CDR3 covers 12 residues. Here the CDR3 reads CSARLVGFGYTF.

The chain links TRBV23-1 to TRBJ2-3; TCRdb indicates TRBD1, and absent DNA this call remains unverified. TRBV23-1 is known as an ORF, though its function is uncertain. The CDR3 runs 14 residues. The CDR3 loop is CASSIWGRSDTQYF.

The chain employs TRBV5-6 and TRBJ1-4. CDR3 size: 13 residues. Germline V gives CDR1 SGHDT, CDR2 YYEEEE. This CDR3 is CASSSEKNEKLFF.

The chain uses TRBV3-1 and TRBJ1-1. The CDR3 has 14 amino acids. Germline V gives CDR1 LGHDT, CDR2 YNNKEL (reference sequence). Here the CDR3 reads CASSQGLGGTEAFF.

This CDR3 reads CASSSAPGLASSNEQFF. This rearrangement joins TRBV7-9 to TRBJ2-1; without DNA, the TCRdb call of TRBD2 cannot be checked. The CDR3 is 17 residues long. Germline V CDR1 and CDR2: SEHNR, FQNEAQ (reference sequence).

CDR3 amino acids: CASTGTSGDISYEQYF. The chain employs TRBV2 and TRBJ2-7; the TCRdb call, TRBD2, lacks DNA for checking. CDR3 length equals 16 residues. CDR1 and CDR2 (germline): SNHLY, FYNNEI.

The CDR3 region is CASSPGTRNEQFF. The chain links TRBV5-6 to TRBJ2-1; TCRdb selects TRBD2, and the lack of DNA leaves this call unchecked. Germline CDR1 and CDR2: SGHDT and YYEEEE. The CDR3 sequence is 13 residues long.

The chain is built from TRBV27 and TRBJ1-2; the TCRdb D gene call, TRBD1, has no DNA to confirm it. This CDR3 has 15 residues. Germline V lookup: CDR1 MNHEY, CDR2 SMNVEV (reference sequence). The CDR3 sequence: CASGTGALNNYGYTF.

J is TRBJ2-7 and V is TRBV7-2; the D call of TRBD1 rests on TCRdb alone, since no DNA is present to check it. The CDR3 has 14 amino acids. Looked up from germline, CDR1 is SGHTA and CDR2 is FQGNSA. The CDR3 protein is CASSFGSSGNEQYF.

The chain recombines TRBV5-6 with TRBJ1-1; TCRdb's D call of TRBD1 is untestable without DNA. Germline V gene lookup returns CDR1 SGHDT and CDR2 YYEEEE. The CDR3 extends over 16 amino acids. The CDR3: CASSWMGNRGNTEAFF.

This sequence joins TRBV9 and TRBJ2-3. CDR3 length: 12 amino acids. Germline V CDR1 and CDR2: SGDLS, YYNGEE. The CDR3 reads CASSPNTDTQYF.

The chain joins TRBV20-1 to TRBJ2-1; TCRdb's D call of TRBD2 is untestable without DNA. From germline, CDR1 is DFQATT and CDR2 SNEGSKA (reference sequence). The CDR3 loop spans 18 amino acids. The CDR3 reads CSARDRVAGGSSYNEQFF.

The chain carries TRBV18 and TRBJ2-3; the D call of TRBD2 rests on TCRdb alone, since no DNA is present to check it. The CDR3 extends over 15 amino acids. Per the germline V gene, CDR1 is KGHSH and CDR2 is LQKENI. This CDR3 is CASSPVGGGTDTQYF.

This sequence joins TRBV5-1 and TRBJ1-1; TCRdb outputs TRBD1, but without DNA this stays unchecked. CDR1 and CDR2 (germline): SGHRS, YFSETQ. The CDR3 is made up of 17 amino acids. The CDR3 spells CASSLYLPGGADTEAFF.

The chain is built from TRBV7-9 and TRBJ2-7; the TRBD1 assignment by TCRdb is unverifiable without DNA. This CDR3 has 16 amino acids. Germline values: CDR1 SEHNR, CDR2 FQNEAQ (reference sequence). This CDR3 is CASSPPRGQLIYEQYF. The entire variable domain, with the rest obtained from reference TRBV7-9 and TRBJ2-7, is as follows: DTGVSQNPRHKITKRGQNVTFRCDPISEHNRLYWYRQTLGQGPEFLTYFQNEAQLEKSRLLSDRFSAERPKGSFSTLEIQRTEQGDSAMYLCASSPPRGQLIYEQYFGPGTRLTVT.

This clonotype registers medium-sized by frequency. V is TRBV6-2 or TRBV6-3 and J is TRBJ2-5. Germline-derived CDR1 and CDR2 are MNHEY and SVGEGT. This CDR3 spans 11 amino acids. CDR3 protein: CASSYGETQYF.

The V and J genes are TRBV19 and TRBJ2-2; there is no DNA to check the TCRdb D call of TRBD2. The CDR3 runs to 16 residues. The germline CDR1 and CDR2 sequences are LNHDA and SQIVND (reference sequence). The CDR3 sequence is CASTVMAGANTGELFF. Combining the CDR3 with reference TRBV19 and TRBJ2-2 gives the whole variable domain DGGITQSPKYLFRKEGQNVTLSCEQNLNHDAMYWYRQDPGQGLRLIYYSQIVNDFQKGDIAEGYSVSREKKESFPLTVTSAQKNPTAFYLCASTVMAGANTGELFFGEGSRLTVL.